What follows are 25 T cell receptor beta chains derived from one specimen sequenced in a study of T-cell memory formation after mild COVID-19. Each CDR3 protein is one row after TCRdb ran MiXCR on the 5' RACE reads. The repertoire holds 100,000 to 150,000 distinct CDR3 sequences, with roughly 6.2% as singletons. Sequencing was carried out using PBMCs or a T cell subset sorted from them (not recorded which). The receptors come from an adult woman who had mild COVID-19 (a few samples of this study predate the infection). Cell type and time point are not known.

The sample holds many counts of this clonotype. The chain links TRBV7-6 to TRBJ2-1; 10 bases line up with TRBD2. Per germline, CDR1 SGHVS and CDR2 FNYEAQ. Trimming removed 6 bases from V and 7 bases from J; junction bases left unmatched: 9. The CDR3 is 15 amino acids. The CDR3 sequence is CASSETGLAQNEQFF. The CDR3 DNA follows: TGTGCCAGCAGTGAGACGGGACTAGCGCAGAATGAGCAGTTCTTC.

The chain uses TRBV5-1 and TRBJ2-2, with D perhaps TRBD1 (5 bases). V shed 2 bases and J shed 2 bases, with 16 bases lying between them. This CDR3 contains 17 residues. Germline assignment: CDR1 SGHRS and CDR2 YFSETQ. In nucleotides, the CDR3 is TGCGCCAGCAGCTTAGGCCGGACAAGCCTTAACACCGGGGAGCTGTTTTTT. Protein sequence: CASSLGRTSLNTGELFF. The complete variable domain, with remaining parts taken from reference TRBV5-1 and TRBJ2-2, reads KAGVTQTPRYLIKTRGQQVTLSCSPISGHRSVSWYQQTPGQGLQFLFEYFSETQRNKGNFPGRFSGRQFSNSRSEMNVSTLELGDSALYLCASSLGRTSLNTGELFFGEGSRLTVL.

The gene calls are TRBV3-1 and TRBJ1-2; D is unclear. This CDR3 comprises 12 residues. The germline V gene encodes CDR1 LGHDT and CDR2 YNNKEL (reference sequence). V lost 1 base to trimming and J lost 4 bases, with 4 bases between them. The CDR3 protein is CASSQVSYGYTF. The CDR3 coding sequence is TGTGCCAGCAGCCAAGTAAGCTATGGCTACACCTTC.

About this clonotype itself: Mismatch with germline at one junction end may stem from a read error. The rearrangement uses TRBV20-1 and TRBJ2-4; TRBD2 aligns across 9 bases. The CDR3 has 15 amino acids. In germline, CDR1 is DFQATT, CDR2 SNEGSKA (reference sequence). The CDR3 DNA reads TGCAGTGCGCCCCTAGCGGGGATAGCCAAAAACCTTCAGTACTTC. Protein product: CSAPLAGIAKNLQYF.

The chain combines TRBV7-3 with TRBJ1-4; no reliable D call. CDR3 size: 13 residues. Germline lookup yields CDR1 SGHTA and CDR2 FQGTGA. Trimming pared 5 bases from V and 3 bases from J, leaving 7 bases between. CDR3 bases: TGTGCCAGCAGCGTTGGCCCTAATGAAAAACTGTTTTTT. Its translation: CASSVGPNEKLFF.

There are many counts of this clonotype. The CDR3 loop reads CASSLWGSGYTF. The CDR3 coding sequence is TGTGCCAGCAGTTTATGGGGATCTGGCTACACCTTC. The genes are TRBV12-3 or TRBV12-4 and TRBJ1-2; no clear D gene. V shed 2 bases and J shed 7 bases, with 8 bases lying between them. CDR3 length: 12 residues.

The rearrangement uses TRBV27 and TRBJ2-1, with 10 bases aligning to TRBD2. This CDR3 has 16 residues. The V and J ends lost 5 bases and 0 bases, in that order; junction bases with no gene match: 4. Per germline, CDR1 MNHEY and CDR2 SMNVEV (reference sequence). The CDR3 DNA is TGTGCCAGCAGTCCCCAGCGGGGGGGCTCCTACAATGAGCAGTTCTTC. Amino acid sequence: CASSPQRGGSYNEQFF.

A few counts support this clonotype. The chain has TRBV29-1 and TRBJ2-7, with TRBD1 matching 7 bases. This CDR3 contains 16 residues. Losses at the gene ends were 1 base for V and 0 bases for J; bases not matched to a gene: 9. CDR1 and CDR2 from the germline V gene are SQVTM and ANQGSEA. In nucleotides, the CDR3 is TGCAGCGTTGAAGGGGGGAGACAGGGATCCTCCTACGAGCAGTACTTC. Its protein is CSVEGGRQGSSYEQYF.

The chain uses TRBV14 and TRBJ2-2; D gene unclear. The V end lost 4 bases, the J end lost 0 bases, and 12 bases lay between the germline ends. The germline V gene has CDR1 SGHDN and CDR2 FVKESK. The CDR3 has 16 amino acids. The CDR3 spells CASSRQPDPNTGELFF. The DNA of the CDR3 is TGTGCCAGCAGCCGTCAGCCCGATCCGAACACCGGGGAGCTGTTTTTT.

Only a few counts were recorded for this clonotype. In DNA form, the CDR3 reads TGTGCCAGCAGTTGGGTAGGGAGGGTCCGGGAGACCCAGTACTTC. Residues: CASSWVGRVRETQYF. The V gene is TRBV25-1, the J gene TRBJ2-5, with 7 bases that match TRBD2. This CDR3 is built from 15 residues. V was pared by 5 bases and J by 5 bases, with 11 bases of the junction left unmatched. Germline V gene data show CDR1 as MGHDK and CDR2 as SYGVNS.

This clonotype was seen ten or more times. V gene TRBV5-5 combines with J gene TRBJ2-1; D unresolved. This CDR3 is built from 15 residues. Germline-derived CDR1 and CDR2 are SGHKS and YYEKEE (reference sequence). V lost 4 bases and J 6 bases, leaving 17 bases between the germline ends. The CDR3 bases are TGTGCCAGCAGCCCCCGCTTAGGGTCCGCCAATGAGCAGTTCTTC. As protein: CASSPRLGSANEQFF.

This clonotype was seen many times. The chain combines TRBV6-2 or TRBV6-3 with TRBJ1-2; D unresolved. The V end was cut by 10 bases, the J end by 3 bases, with 15 bases between. Germline V gives CDR1 MNHEY, CDR2 SVGEGT. This CDR3 has 13 amino acids. The CDR3 DNA reads TGTGCCACCAAGCCCCCAGGTGACTATGGCTACACCTTC. As protein: CATKPPGDYGYTF.

A remark on this clonotype: Its ends do not fully match the called genes, so a read error is possible. This sequence joins TRBV29-1 and TRBJ1-2; no clear D. CDR3 length: 11 residues. Germline-derived CDR1 and CDR2 are SQVTM and ANQGSEA. CDR3 DNA: TGCAGCGTGGAAGCTAACTATGGCTACACCTTC. Amino acids: CSVEANYGYTF.

This clonotype was detected ten times or more. The genes are TRBV12-3 or TRBV12-4 and TRBJ2-7; D unclear. The germline V and J ends were trimmed by 5 bases and 7 bases, with 12 bases remaining between them. The CDR3 is 12 residues long. This CDR3 reads CASSRSSWEQYF. CDR3 nucleotides: TGTGCCAGCAGTAGATCCTCTTGGGAGCAGTACTTC.

This clonotype showed up just a few times. The chain combines TRBV3-1 with TRBJ2-7; D may be TRBD1 (7 bases). V was clipped by 7 bases and J by 7 bases, with 14 bases between them. Germline assignment: CDR1 LGHDT and CDR2 YNNKEL (reference sequence). The CDR3 covers 12 residues. This chain's CDR3 is CASTAQGGEQYF. CDR3 sequence (DNA): TGTGCCAGCACCGCCCAGGGGGGAGAGCAGTACTTC.

This rearrangement joins TRBV24-1 to TRBJ2-1, with D perhaps matching TRBD1 (7 bases). Between the trimmed V and J ends, which lost 4 bases and 4 bases, there was a span of 16 bases. CDR3 length: 16 residues. CDR1 is KGHDR, CDR2 SFDVKD, per germline. The CDR3 region is CATSDPGGSTYNEQFF. The CDR3 DNA follows: TGTGCCACCAGTGACCCAGGGGGGTCAACGTACAATGAGCAGTTCTTC.

The V gene is TRBV7-8, the J gene TRBJ2-1; TRBD2 agrees at 7 bases. CDR1 and CDR2 (germline): SGHVS, FQNEAQ. The CDR3 has 17 amino acids. V lost 6 bases to trimming and J lost 2 bases; unmatched junction nucleotides: 13. The CDR3 region has the DNA TGTGCCAGCAGTTGGCGGGCGGGAGCCCCAACCTACAATGAGCAGTTCTTC. Protein sequence: CASSWRAGAPTYNEQFF.

This clonotype was detected ten times or more. The chain joins TRBV4-2 to TRBJ2-7; 8 nucleotides agree with TRBD2. CDR1 is LGHNA and CDR2 is YNFKEQ in the germline V gene. The CDR3 consists of 14 residues. The ends lost 0 bases at V and 3 bases at J; junction bases unmatched: 1. CDR3 protein: CASSQESGSYEQYF. The DNA for the CDR3 is TGTGCCAGCAGCCAAGAAAGCGGGAGCTACGAGCAGTACTTC.

J is TRBJ2-7 and V is TRBV5-8; D is unresolved. The germline CDR1 and CDR2 sequences are SGHTS and YDEGEE. The germline V and J ends were trimmed by 6 bases and 3 bases, with 7 bases remaining between them. The CDR3 spans 11 residues. CDR3 in DNA: TGTGCCAGCACCCTTGACTACGAGCAGTACTTC. This gives the protein CASTLDYEQYF.

This chain links TRBV5-8 with TRBJ2-2; a weak D match, TRBD1 (7 bases). The V end was cut by 5 bases, the J end by 4 bases, with 21 bases between. The CDR3 length is 17 residues. The V gene's germline CDR1 is SGHTS and CDR2 YDEGEE. CDR3 coding DNA: TGTGCCAGCAGAAGGGAGGACAGGAGCCCATTCACCGGGGAGCTGTTTTTT. Translating gives CASRREDRSPFTGELFF.

This clonotype came up many times. The chain combines TRBV12-3 or TRBV12-4 with TRBJ2-2; D gene ambiguous. V gave up 6 bases and J gave up 3 bases, with 8 bases separating them. The CDR3 runs to 13 residues. The CDR3 spells CASSRFDTGELFF. CDR3 DNA: TGTGCCAGCAGCCGGTTCGACACCGGGGAGCTGTTTTTT.

This sequence joins TRBV3-1 and TRBJ2-1; 11 positions match TRBD2. V lost 1 base to trimming and J lost 10 bases; unmatched junction nucleotides: 15. The CDR3 contains 18 residues. CDR1 LGHDT and CDR2 YNNKEL come from the germline V gene (reference sequence). The CDR3 DNA reads TGTGCCAGCAGCCAAGCATTGGCTAGCGGGAGGTTGAGGGGAGAGCAGTTCTTC. It yields the protein CASSQALASGRLRGEQFF.

The chain couples TRBV11-1 to TRBJ2-7, with D possibly called TRBD1 or TRBD2 (5 bases each). V lost 0 bases to trimming and J lost 0 bases, with 9 bases between them. The germline V gene has CDR1 SGHAT and CDR2 FQDESV (reference sequence). The CDR3 length is 15 residues. The chain's CDR3 is CASSLAGVGSYEQYF. CDR3 DNA: TGTGCCAGCAGCTTAGCGGGGGTCGGCTCCTACGAGCAGTACTTC. The complete variable domain, with remaining parts taken from reference TRBV11-1 and TRBJ2-7, reads EAEVAQSPRYKITEKSQAVAFWCDPISGHATLYWYRQILGQGPELLVQFQDESVVDDSQLPKDRFSAERLKGVDSTLKIQPAELGDSAMYLCASSLAGVGSYEQYFGPGTRLTVT.

Many counts were recorded for this clonotype. The chain is built from TRBV12-3 or TRBV12-4 and TRBJ2-5; D gene uncertain. The CDR3 runs 15 residues. Trimming took 1 base from V and 5 from J, leaving 14 bases between them. CDR3 protein: CASSLGGGWRETQYF. CDR3 DNA: TGTGCCAGCAGTTTAGGAGGCGGTTGGCGGGAGACCCAGTACTTC.

A few counts support this clonotype. J is TRBJ2-1 and V is TRBV7-6, with D uncertain. Germline V CDR1 and CDR2: SGHVS, FNYEAQ. Trimming shortened V by 0 bases and J by 0 bases, and 12 bases separated the two germline ends. CDR3 length equals 17 residues. This CDR3 is CASSLAGSRNSYNEQFF. The CDR3 DNA sequence: TGTGCCAGCAGCTTAGCGGGAAGCCGGAACTCCTACAATGAGCAGTTCTTC.